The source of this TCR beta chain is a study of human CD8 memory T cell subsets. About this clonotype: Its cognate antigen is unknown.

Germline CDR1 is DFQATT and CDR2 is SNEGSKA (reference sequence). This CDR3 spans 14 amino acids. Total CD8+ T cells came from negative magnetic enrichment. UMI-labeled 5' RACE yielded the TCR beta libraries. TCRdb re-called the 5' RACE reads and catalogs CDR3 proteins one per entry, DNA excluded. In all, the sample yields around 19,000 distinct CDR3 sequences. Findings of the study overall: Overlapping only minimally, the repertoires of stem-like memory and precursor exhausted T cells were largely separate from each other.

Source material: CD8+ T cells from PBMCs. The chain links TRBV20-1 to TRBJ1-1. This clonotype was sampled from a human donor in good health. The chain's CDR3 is CSASGGGGTTEAFF.